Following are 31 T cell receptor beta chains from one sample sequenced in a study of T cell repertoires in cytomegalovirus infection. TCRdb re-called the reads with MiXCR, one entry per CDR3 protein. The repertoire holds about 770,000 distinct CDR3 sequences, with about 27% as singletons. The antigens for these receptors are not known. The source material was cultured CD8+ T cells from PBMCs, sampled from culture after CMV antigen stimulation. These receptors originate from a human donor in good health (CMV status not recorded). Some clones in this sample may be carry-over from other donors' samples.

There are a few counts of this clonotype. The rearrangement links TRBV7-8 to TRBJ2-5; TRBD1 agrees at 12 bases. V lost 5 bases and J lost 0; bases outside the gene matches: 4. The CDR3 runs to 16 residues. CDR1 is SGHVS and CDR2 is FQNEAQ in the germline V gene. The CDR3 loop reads CASSVGTGGYQETQYF. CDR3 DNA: TGTGCCAGCAGCGTAGGGACAGGGGGCTACCAAGAGACCCAGTACTTC.

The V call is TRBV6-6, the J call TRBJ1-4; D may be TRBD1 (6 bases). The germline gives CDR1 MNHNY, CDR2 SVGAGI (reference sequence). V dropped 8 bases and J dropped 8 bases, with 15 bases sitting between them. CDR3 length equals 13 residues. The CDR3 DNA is TGTGCCAGCGGGGGCTCATTAGGGGAAAAACTGTTTTTT. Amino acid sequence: CASGGSLGEKLFF.

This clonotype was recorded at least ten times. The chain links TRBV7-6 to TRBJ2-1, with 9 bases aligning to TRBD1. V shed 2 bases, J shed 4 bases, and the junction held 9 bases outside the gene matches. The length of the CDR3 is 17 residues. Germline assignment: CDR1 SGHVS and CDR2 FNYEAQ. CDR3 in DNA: TGTGCCAGCAGCTTACTTTCTCCCGGGACAGGGTACAATGAGCAGTTCTTC. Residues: CASSLLSPGTGYNEQFF.

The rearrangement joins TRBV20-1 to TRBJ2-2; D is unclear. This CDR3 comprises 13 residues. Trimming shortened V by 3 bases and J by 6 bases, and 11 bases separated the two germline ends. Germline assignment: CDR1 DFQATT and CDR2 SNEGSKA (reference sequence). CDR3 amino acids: CSARATLAGELFF. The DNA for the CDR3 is TGCAGTGCTAGGGCGACTTTGGCCGGGGAGCTGTTTTTT.

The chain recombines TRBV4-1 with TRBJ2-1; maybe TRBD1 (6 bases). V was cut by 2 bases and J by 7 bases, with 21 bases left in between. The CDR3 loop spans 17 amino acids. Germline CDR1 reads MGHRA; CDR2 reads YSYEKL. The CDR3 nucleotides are TGCGCCAGCAGCCAATTCGGTAAACTAGAAGGGGGTAATGAGCAGTTCTTC. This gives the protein CASSQFGKLEGGNEQFF.

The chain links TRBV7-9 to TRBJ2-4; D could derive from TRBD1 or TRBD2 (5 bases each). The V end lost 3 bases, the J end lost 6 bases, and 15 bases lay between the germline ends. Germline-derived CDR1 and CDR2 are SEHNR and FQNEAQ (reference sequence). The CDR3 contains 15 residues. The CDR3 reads CASSFPPGTLNIQYF. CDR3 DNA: TGTGCCAGCAGCTTCCCTCCGGGGACGTTAAACATTCAGTACTTC. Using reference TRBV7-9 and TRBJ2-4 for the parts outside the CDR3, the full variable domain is DTGVSQNPRHKITKRGQNVTFRCDPISEHNRLYWYRQTLGQGPEFLTYFQNEAQLEKSRLLSDRFSAERPKGSFSTLEIQRTEQGDSAMYLCASSFPPGTLNIQYFGAGTRLSVL.

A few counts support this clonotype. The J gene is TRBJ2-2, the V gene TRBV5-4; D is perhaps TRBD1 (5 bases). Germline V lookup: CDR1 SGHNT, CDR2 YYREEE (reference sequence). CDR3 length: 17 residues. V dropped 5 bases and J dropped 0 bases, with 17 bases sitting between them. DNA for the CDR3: TGTGCCAGCAGTTTTGAGTATCAGGGAACGAACACCGGGGAGCTGTTTTTT. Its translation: CASSFEYQGTNTGELFF.

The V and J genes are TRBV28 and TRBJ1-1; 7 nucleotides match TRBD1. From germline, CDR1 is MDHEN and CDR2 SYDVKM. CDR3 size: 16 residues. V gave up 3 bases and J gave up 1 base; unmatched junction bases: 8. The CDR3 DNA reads TGTGCCAGCAGTTTGCGCCGGACAGGTACGAACACTGAAGCTTTCTTT. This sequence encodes CASSLRRTGTNTEAFF.

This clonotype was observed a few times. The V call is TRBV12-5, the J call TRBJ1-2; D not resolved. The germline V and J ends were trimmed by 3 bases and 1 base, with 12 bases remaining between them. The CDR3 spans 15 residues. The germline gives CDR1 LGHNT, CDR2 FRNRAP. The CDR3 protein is CASGLGPTDNYGYTF. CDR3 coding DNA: TGTGCTAGTGGTTTAGGGCCTACAGATAACTATGGCTACACCTTC.

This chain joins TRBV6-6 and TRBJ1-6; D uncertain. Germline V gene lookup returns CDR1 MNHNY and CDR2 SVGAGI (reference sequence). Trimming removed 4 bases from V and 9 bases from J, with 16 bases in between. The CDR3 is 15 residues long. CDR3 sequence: CASSFGEEAGSPLHF. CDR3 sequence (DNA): TGTGCCAGCAGTTTCGGAGAGGAAGCGGGTTCACCCCTCCACTTT.

The DNA of the CDR3 is TGTGCCAGCAGCTCGCCGGGACAGGGCCAGCCCCAGCATTTT. Translating it yields CASSSPGQGQPQHF. This chain links TRBV7-4 with TRBJ1-5, with 9 bases that match TRBD1. There are 14 residues in the CDR3. Germline V gene sequence: CDR1 SGHVT, CDR2 SQSDAQ. The V segment lost 4 bases and the J segment 7 bases; nucleotides outside the gene matches: 5.

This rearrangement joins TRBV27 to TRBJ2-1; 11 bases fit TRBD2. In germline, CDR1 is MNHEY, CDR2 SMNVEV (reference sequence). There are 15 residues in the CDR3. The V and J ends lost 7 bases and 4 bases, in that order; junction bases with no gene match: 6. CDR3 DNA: TGTGCCAGCACGGGACTAGCGGTTTCATACAATGAGCAGTTCTTC. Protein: CASTGLAVSYNEQFF.

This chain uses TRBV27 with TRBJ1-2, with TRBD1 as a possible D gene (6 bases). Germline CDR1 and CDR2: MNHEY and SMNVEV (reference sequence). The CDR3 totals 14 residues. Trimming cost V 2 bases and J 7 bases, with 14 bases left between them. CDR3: CASSLDQGRGGYTF. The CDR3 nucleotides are TGTGCCAGCAGTTTAGATCAGGGGCGCGGTGGCTACACCTTC.

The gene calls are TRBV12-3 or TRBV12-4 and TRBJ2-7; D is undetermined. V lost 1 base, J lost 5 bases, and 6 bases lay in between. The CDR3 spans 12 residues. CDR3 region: CASSLVTDEQYF. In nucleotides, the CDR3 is TGTGCCAGCAGTTTAGTTACCGACGAGCAGTACTTC.

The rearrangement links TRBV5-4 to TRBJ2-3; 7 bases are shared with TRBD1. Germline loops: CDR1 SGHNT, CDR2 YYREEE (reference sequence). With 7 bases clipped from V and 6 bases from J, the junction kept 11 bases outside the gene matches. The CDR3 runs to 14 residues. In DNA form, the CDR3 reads TGTGCCAGCCGAACAGGGGAATCGACTGATACGCAGTATTTT. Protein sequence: CASRTGESTDTQYF.

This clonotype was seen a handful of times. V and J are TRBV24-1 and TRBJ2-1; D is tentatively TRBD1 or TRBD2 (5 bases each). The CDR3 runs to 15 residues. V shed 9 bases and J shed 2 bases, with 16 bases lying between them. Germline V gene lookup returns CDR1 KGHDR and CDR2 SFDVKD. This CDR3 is CATGMGDGAYNEQFF. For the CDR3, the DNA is TGTGCCACCGGGATGGGGGACGGAGCCTACAATGAGCAGTTCTTC.

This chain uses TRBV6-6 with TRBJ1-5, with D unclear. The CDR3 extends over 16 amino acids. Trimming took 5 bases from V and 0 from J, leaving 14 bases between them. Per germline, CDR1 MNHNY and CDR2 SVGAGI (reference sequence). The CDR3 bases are TGTGCCAGCAGTCCCTTGTCCAGAGATAGCAATCAGCCCCAGCATTTT. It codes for CASSPLSRDSNQPQHF.

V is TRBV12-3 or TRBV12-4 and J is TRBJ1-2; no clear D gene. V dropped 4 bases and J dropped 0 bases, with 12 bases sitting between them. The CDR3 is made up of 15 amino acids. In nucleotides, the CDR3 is TGTGCCAGCAGTTCCGGGAGGCCAGCTAACTATGGCTACACCTTC. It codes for CASSSGRPANYGYTF.

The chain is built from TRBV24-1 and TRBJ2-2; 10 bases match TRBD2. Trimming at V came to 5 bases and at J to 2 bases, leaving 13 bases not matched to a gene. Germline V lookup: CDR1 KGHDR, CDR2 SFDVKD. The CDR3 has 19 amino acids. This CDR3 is CATSGGLAGAPPNTGELFF. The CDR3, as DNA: TGTGCCACCAGTGGGGGGCTAGCGGGAGCCCCACCAAACACCGGGGAGCTGTTTTTT.

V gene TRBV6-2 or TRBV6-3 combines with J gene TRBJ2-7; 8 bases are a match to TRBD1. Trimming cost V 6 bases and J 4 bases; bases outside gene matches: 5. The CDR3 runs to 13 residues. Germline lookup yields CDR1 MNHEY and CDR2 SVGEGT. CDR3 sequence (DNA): TGTGCCAGCAGACAAGACAGGGGTTACGAGCAGTACGTC. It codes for CASRQDRGYEQYV.

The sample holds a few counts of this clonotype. CDR3 nucleotide sequence: TGTGCCAGTAGTACCCTCCCTACAGATACGCAGTATTTT. Amino acids: CASSTLPTDTQYF. This chain connects TRBV19 to TRBJ2-3, with no clear D. Germline CDR1 and CDR2: LNHDA and SQIVND (reference sequence). V was cut by 4 bases and J by 3 bases, with 8 bases left in between. The CDR3 runs 13 residues. Full variable domain (rest looked up from reference TRBV19 and TRBJ2-3): DGGITQSPKYLFRKEGQNVTLSCEQNLNHDAMYWYRQDPGQGLRLIYYSQIVNDFQKGDIAEGYSVSREKKESFPLTVTSAQKNPTAFYLCASSTLPTDTQYFGPGTRLTVL.

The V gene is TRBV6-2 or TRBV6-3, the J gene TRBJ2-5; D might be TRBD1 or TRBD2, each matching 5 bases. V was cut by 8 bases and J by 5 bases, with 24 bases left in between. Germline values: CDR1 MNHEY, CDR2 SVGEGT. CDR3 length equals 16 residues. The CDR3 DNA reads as TGTGCCAGCTGGGGATTTACAGGACTGTCAATGGAGACCCAGTACTTC. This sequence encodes CASWGFTGLSMETQYF.

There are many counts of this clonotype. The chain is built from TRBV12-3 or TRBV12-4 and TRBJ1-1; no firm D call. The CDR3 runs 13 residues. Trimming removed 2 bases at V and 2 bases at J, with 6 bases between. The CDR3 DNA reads TGTGCCAGCAGTTTATTCACCAACACTGAAGCTTTCTTT. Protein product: CASSLFTNTEAFF.

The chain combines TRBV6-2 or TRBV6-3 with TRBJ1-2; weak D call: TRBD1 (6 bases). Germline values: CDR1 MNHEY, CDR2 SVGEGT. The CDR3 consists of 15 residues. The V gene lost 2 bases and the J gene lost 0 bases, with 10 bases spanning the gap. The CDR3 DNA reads TGTGCCAGCAGTTACCTACAGGGATCTAACTATGGCTACACCTTC. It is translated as CASSYLQGSNYGYTF.

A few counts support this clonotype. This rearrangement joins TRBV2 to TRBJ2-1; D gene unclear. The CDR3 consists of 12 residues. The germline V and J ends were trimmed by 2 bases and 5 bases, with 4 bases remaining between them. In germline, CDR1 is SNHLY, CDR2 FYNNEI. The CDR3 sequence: CASSERHNEQFF. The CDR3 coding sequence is TGTGCCAGCAGTGAACGGCACAATGAGCAGTTCTTC.

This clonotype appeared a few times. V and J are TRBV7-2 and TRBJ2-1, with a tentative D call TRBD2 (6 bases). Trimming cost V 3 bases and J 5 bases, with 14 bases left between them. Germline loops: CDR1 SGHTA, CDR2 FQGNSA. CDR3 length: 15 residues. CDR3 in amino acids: CASSFVGGEDNEQFF. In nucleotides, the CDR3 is TGTGCCAGCAGCTTTGTCGGAGGGGAGGACAATGAGCAGTTCTTC.

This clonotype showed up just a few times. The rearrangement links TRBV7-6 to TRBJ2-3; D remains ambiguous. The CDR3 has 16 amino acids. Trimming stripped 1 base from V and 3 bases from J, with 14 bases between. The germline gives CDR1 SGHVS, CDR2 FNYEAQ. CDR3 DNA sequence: TGTGCCAGCAGCTTAGGAAGGTGGGGAACGACAGATACGCAGTATTTT. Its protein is CASSLGRWGTTDTQYF. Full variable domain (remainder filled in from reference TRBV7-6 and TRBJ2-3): GAGVSQSPRYKVTKRGQDVALRCDPISGHVSLYWYRQALGQGPEFLTYFNYEAQQDKSGLPNDRFSAERPEGSISTLTIQRTEQRDSAMYRCASSLGRWGTTDTQYFGPGTRLTVL.

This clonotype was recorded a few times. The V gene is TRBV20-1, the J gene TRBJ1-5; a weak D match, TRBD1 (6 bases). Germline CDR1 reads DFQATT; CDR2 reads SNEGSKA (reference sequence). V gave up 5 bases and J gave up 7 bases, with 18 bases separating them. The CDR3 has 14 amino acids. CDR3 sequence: CSAGDRGRDQPQHF. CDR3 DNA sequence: TGCAGTGCTGGGGATCGGGGGCGGGACCAGCCCCAGCATTTT.

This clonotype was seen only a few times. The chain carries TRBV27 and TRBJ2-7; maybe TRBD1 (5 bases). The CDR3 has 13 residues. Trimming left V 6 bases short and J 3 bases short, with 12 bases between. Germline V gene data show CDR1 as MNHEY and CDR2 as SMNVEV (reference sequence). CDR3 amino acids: CASRGLGVYEQYF. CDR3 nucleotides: TGTGCCAGCAGGGGGCTAGGGGTCTACGAGCAGTACTTC.

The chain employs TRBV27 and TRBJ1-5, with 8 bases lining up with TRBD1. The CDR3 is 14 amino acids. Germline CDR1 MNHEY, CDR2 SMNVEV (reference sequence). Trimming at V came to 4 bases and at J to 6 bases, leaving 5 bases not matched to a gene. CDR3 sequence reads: CASSSGQVLQPQHF. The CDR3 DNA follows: TGTGCCAGCAGTTCGGGACAGGTTCTTCAGCCCCAGCATTTT.

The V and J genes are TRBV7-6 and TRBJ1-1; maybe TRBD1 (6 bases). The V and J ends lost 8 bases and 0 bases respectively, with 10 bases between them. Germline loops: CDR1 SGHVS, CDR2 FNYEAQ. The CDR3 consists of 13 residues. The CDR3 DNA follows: TGTGCCAGCTACGCAGGGGTGAACACTGAAGCTTTCTTT. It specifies CASYAGVNTEAFF.